What follows are 2 T cell receptor beta chains derived from one specimen sequenced in a study of shared clonotypes between healthy human individuals (dated by TCRdb to 2020 to 2022). Library prep was done by the immunoSEQ multiplex PCR assay. The clones in this table, taken by TCRdb from immuneACCESS, are in-frame only. Not every clone is retained; where verified, under half of the shortfall comes from an unresolved V gene, and the cause of the rest is unknown. The sample table shows 950,000 to 1,100,000 clones, and around three quarters are seen once. Roughly 0.61% of the sample lies in the top ten. Sequenced input: memory CD4+ T cells from PBMCs. This sample's cell subset or site label indicates: CD45RA-negative fraction. The receptors were sampled from a man between 18 and 29 years old in good health. Some clones in this sample may be carry-over from other donors' samples.

J is TRBJ2-7 and V is TRBV5-1; D tentatively fits TRBD1 or TRBD2 (5 bases each). Germline values: CDR1 SGHRS, CDR2 YFSETQ. There are 15 residues in the CDR3. Trimming stripped 0 bases from V and 2 bases from J, with 12 bases between. CDR3 sequence reads: CASSLVGMGAYEQYF. The CDR3 DNA is TGCGCCAGCAGCTTGGTTGGGATGGGGGCCTACGAGCAGTACTTC.

This chain uses TRBV28 with TRBJ1-3; no reliable D call. Germline CDR1 reads MDHEN; CDR2 reads SYDVKM. The CDR3 covers 15 residues. The V gene lost 5 bases and the J gene lost 4 bases, with 15 bases spanning the gap. The CDR3 nucleotides are TGTGCCAGCAGTGCCCTGGGAGTTTCCGGAAACACCATATATTTT. The encoded protein is CASSALGVSGNTIYF.